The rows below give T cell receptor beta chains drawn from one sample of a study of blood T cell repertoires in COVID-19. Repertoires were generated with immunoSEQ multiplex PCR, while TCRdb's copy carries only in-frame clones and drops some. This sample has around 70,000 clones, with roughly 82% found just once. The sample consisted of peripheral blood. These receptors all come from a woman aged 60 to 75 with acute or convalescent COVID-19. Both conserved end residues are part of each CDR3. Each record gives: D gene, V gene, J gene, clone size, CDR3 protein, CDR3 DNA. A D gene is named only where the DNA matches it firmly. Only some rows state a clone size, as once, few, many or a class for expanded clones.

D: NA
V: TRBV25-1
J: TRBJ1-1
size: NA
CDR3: CASSHQGTEAFF
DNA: TGTGCCAGCAGTCATCAGGGGACTGAAGCTTTCTTT

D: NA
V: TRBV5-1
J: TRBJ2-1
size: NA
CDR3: CASSSNPNSLPNEQFF
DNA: TGCGCCAGCAGCTCGAACCCCAACTCTCTCCCCAATGAGCAGTTCTTC

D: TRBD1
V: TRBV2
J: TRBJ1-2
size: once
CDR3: CASSRTGGGGGYTF
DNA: TGTGCCAGCAGTCGTACAGGGGGCGGAGGTGGCTACACCTTC

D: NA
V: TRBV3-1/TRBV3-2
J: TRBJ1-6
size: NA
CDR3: CASSQVERNSPLHF
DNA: TGTGCCAGCAGCCAAGTTGAGCGGAATTCACCCCTCCACTTT

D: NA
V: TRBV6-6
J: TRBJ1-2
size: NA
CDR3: CASNQGDYGYTF
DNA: TGTGCCAGCAATCAGGGCGACTATGGCTACACCTTC

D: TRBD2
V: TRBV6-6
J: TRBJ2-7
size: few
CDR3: CASSLLPTSGAEEYF
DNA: TGTGCCAGCAGCCTCCTCCCTACTAGCGGAGCCGAGGAGTACTTC

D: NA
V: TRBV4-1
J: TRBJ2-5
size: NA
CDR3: CASSQWQKETQYF
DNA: TGCGCCAGCAGCCAATGGCAGAAAGAGACCCAGTACTTC

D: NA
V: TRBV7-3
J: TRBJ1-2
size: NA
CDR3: CASSPQGQGGYTF
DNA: TGTGCCAGCAGCCCCCAGGGTCAGGGGGGCTACACCTTC

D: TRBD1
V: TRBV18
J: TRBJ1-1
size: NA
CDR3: CASSPGQGANTEAFF
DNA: TGTGCCAGCTCACCAGGTCAGGGGGCAAATACTGAAGCTTTCTTT

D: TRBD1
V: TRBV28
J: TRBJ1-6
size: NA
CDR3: CASSFGTGSSPLHF
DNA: TGTGCCAGCAGTTTCGGGACAGGGTCTTCACCCCTCCACTTT

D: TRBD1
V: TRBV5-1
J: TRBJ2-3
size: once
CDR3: CASSLDRDRGSDTQYF
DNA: TGCGCCAGCAGCCTCGACCGGGACAGGGGTTCAGATACGCAGTATTTT

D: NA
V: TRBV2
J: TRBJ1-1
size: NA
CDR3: CASSEQGIEAFF
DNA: TGTGCCAGCAGTGAACAGGGCATTGAAGCTTTCTTT

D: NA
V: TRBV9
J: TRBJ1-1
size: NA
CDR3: CASSVDFGDTEAFF
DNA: TGTGCCAGCAGCGTAGACTTCGGTGATACTGAAGCTTTCTTT

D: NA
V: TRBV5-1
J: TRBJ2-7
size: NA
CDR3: CASSLFSGHYEQYF
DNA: TGCGCCAGCAGCTTGTTCTCAGGGCACTACGAGCAGTACTTC

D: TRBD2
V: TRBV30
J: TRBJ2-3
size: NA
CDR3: CAWSKTGTISTDTQYF
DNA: TGTGCCTGGAGTAAAACCGGGACTATTAGCACAGATACGCAGTATTTT

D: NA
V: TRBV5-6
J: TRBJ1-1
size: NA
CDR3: CASSLLDRFSEAFF
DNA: TGTGCCAGCAGCTTGCTAGACAGGTTCTCTGAAGCTTTCTTT

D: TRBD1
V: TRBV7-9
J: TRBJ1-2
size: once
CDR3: CASRQGIANYGYTF
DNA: TGTGCCAGCAGACAGGGGATCGCTAACTATGGCTACACCTTC

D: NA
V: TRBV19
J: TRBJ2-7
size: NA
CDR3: CASSGGGTYEQYF
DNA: TGTGCCAGTAGTGGTGGCGGGACCTACGAGCAGTACTTC

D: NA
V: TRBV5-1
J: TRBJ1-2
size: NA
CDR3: CASSLGRTEGGYTF
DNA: TGCGCCAGCAGCTTGGGGAGGACAGAAGGAGGCTACACCTTC

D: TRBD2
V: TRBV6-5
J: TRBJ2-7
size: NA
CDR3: CASRLAGGPYEQYF
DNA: TGTGCCAGCAGACTAGCGGGGGGACCCTACGAGCAGTACTTC

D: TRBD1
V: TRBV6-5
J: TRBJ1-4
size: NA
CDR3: CASRDRTNEKLFF
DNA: TGTGCCAGCAGGGACAGGACTAATGAAAAACTGTTTTTT

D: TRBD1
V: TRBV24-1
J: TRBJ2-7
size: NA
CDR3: CATSRTGESGQYF
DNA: TGTGCCACCAGTAGGACAGGGGAAAGCGGGCAGTACTTC

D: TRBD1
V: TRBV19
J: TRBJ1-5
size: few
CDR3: CASWDRTNQPQHF
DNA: TGTGCCAGTTGGGACAGGACAAATCAGCCCCAGCATTTT

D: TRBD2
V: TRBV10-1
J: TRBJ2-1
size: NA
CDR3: CASSDMGSGRAYNEQFF
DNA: TGCGCCAGCAGTGATATGGGCAGCGGGAGGGCTTACAATGAGCAGTTCTTC

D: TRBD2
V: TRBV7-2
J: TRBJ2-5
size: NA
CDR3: CASSFYLGGAQETQYF
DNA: TGTGCCAGCAGCTTTTATCTCGGGGGGGCACAAGAGACCCAGTACTTC

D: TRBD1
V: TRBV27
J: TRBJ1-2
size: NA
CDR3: CASRTNRGNGYTF
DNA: TGTGCCAGCAGGACGAACAGGGGTAATGGCTACACCTTC

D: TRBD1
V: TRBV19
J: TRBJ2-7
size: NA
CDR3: CASSIGGQGNIEQYF
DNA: TGTGCCAGTAGTATTGGAGGACAGGGTAATATCGAGCAGTACTTC

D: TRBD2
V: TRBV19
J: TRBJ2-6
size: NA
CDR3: CASSIGLSSGGYSGANVLTF
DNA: TGTGCCAGTAGTATAGGGCTATCTAGCGGGGGTTACTCTGGGGCCAACGTCCTGACTTTC

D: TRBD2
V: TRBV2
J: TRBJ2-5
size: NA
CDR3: CASNEPSGGAEETQYF
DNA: TGTGCCAGCAATGAACCTAGCGGGGGGGCCGAAGAGACCCAGTACTTC

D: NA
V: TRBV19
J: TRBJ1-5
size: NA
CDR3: CASRAGAGLRGNQPQHF
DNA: TGTGCCAGTAGAGCAGGGGCAGGGTTGAGGGGCAATCAGCCCCAGCATTTT

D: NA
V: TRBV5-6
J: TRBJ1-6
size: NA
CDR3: CASSLPGDFNSPLHF
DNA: TGTGCCAGCAGCTTGCCCGGGGACTTTAATTCACCCCTCCACTTT

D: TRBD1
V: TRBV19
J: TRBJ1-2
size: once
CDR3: CASQSRDRVSYGYTF
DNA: TGTGCCAGTCAGAGCCGGGACAGGGTATCCTATGGCTACACCTTC

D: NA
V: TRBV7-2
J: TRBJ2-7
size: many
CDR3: CASSLPSVSSYEQYF
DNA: TGTGCCAGCAGCTTACCTAGCGTGAGCTCCTACGAGCAGTACTTC

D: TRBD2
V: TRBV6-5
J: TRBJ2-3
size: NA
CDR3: CASKTSGSPDTQYF
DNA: TGTGCCAGCAAGACTAGCGGGTCCCCAGATACGCAGTATTTT

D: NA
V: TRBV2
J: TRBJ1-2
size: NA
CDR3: CASNDVGRWHVAF
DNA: TGTGCCAGCAATGATGTGGGGCGCTGGCACGTCGCCTTC

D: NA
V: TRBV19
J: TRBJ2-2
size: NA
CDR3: CASKRQHANTGELFF
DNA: TGTGCCAGTAAAAGACAACACGCGAACACCGGGGAGCTGTTTTTT

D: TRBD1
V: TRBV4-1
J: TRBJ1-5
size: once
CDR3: CASSQRTGNQPQHF
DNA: TGCGCCAGCAGCCAGCGGACAGGGAATCAGCCCCAGCATTTT

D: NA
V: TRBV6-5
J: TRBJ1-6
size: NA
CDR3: CASSSGLRDPLHF
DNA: TGTGCCAGTTCATCGGGACTTAGGGATCCCCTCCACTTT

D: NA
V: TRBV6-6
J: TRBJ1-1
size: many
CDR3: CASSVQGFEAFF
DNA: TGTGCCAGCAGCGTCCAGGGTTTTGAAGCTTTCTTT

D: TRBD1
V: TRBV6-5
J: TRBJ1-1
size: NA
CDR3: CASRPGGLNTEAFF
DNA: TGTGCCAGCAGGCCAGGGGGACTGAACACTGAAGCTTTCTTT

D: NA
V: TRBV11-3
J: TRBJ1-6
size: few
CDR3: CASSLNSYSPLHF
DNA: TGTGCCAGCAGCTTGAACAGTTATTCACCCCTCCACTTT

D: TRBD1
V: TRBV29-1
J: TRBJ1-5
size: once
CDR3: CSVVQGTNQPQHF
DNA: TGCAGCGTCGTACAGGGGACAAATCAGCCCCAGCATTTT

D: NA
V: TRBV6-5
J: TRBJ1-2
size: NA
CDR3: CASGRQASNYGYTF
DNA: TGTGCCAGCGGTAGACAGGCCTCTAACTATGGCTACACCTTC

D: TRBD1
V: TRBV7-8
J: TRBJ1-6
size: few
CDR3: CASSLGDRASPLHF
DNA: TGTGCCAGCAGCTTAGGTGACAGGGCTTCACCCCTCCACTTT

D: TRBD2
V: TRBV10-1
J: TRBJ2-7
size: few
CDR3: CASSESSGRPYEQYF
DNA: TGCGCCAGCAGTGAGTCTAGCGGGAGACCCTACGAGCAGTACTTC

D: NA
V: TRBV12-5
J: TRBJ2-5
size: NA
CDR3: CASGGTRQETQYF
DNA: TGTGCTAGTGGCGGGACTCGCCAAGAGACCCAGTACTTC

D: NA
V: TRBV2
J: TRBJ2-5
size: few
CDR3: CASSPRGKFQETQYF
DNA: TGTGCCAGCAGTCCTAGGGGGAAGTTCCAAGAGACCCAGTACTTC

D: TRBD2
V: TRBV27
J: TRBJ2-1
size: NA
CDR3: CASRPGLAGVRSYNEQFF
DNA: TGTGCCAGCAGGCCGGGACTAGCGGGGGTTCGCTCCTACAATGAGCAGTTCTTC

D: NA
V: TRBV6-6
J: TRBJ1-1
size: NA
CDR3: CASSKTEGYTEAFF
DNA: TGTGCCAGCAGTAAAACAGAGGGATACACTGAAGCTTTCTTT

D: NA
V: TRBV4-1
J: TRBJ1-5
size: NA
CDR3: CASSQDPRKEDQPQHF
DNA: TGCGCCAGCAGCCAAGATCCGAGGAAAGAGGATCAGCCCCAGCATTTT

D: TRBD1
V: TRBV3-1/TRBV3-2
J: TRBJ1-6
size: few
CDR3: CASSQRQGGNSPLHF
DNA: TGTGCCAGCAGCCAACGACAGGGAGGTAATTCACCCCTCCACTTT

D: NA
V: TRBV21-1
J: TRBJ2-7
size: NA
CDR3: CASSNERDTAYEQYF
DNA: TGTGCCAGCAGCAATGAGCGGGACACAGCCTACGAGCAGTACTTC

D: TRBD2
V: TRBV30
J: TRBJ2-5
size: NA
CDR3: CAWSVGSGRPQYF
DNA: TGTGCCTGGAGTGTAGGTAGCGGGAGGCCCCAGTACTTC

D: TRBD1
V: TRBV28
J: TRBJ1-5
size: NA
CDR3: CASSTGTVNQPQHF
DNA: TGTGCCAGCAGTACCGGGACAGTCAATCAGCCCCAGCATTTT

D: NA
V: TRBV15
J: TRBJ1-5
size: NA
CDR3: CATSREAGNGNQPQHF
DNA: TGTGCCACCAGCAGAGAGGCGGGGAATGGCAATCAGCCCCAGCATTTT

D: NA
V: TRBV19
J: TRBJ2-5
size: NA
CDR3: CASSVTQGPQETQYF
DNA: TGTGCCAGTAGTGTCACACAGGGACCCCAAGAGACCCAGTACTTC

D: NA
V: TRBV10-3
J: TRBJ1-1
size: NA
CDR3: CAIKGTEAEAFF
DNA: TGTGCCATCAAAGGCACCGAGGCTGAAGCTTTCTTT

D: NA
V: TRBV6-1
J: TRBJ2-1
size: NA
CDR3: CASSEVSTWQGEQFF
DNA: TGTGCCAGCAGTGAAGTCTCCACGTGGCAGGGTGAGCAGTTCTTC

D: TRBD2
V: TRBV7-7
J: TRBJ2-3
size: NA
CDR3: CASSLGTSGGTDTQYF
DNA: TGTGCTAGCAGCTTAGGGACTAGCGGGGGCACAGATACGCAGTATTTT